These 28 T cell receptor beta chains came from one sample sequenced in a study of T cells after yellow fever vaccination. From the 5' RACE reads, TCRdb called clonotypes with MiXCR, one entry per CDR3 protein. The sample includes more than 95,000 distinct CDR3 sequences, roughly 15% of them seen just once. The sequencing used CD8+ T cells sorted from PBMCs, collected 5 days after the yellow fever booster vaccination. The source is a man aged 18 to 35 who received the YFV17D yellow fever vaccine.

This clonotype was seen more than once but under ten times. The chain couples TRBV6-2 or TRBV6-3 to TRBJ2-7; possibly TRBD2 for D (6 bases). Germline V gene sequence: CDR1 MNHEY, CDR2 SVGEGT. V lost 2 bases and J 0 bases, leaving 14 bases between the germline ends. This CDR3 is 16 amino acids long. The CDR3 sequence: CASSYGLAATSYEQYV. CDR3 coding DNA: TGTGCCAGCAGTTACGGGTTAGCGGCTACCTCCTACGAGCAGTACGTC.

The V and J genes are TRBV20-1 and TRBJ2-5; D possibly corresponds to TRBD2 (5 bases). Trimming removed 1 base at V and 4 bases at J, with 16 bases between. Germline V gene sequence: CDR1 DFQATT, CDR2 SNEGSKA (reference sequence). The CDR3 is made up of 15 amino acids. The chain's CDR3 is CSARVEILEGETQYF. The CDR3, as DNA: TGCAGTGCTAGAGTTGAGATACTAGAAGGAGAGACCCAGTACTTC.

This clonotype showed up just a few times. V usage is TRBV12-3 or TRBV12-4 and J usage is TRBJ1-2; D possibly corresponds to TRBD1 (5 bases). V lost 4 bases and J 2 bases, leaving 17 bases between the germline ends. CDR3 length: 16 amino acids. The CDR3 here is CASSYYPGTANYGYTF. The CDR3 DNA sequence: TGTGCCAGCAGTTACTACCCCGGGACTGCCAACTATGGCTACACCTTC.

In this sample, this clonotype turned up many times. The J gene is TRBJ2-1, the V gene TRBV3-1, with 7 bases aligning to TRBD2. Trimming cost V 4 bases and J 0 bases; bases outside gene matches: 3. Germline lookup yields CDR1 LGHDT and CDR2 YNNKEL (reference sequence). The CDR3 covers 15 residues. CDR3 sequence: CASSPRGTSYNEQFF. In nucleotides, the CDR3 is TGTGCCAGCAGCCCGCGGGGGACCTCCTACAATGAGCAGTTCTTC.

The CDR3 is CASTPRIVQPYSYEQYF. CDR3 sequence (DNA): TGTGCCAGTACCCCCCGGATTGTACAACCCTACTCCTACGAGCAGTACTTC. The V call is TRBV19, the J call TRBJ2-7; D gene uncertain. V shed 7 bases and J shed 0 bases, with 22 bases lying between them. Germline loops: CDR1 LNHDA, CDR2 SQIVND (reference sequence). The CDR3 sequence is 17 residues long.

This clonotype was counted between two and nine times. The CDR3 nucleotides are TGTGCCAGCAGCTTAGGGACTAGCGGGGGGCCCGGCGAGACCCAGTACTTC. Translated, it gives CASSLGTSGGPGETQYF. The V and J genes are TRBV11-2 and TRBJ2-5, with TRBD2 identical over 14 bases. CDR3 size: 17 residues. Germline CDR1 reads SGHAT; CDR2 reads FQNNGV. The trim removed 1 base at V and 5 bases at J, leaving 6 bases unmatched.

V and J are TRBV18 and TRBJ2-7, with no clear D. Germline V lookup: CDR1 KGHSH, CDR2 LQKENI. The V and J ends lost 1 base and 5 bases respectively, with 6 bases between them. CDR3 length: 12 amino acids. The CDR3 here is CASSPRVHEQYV. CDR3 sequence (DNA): TGTGCCAGCTCACCACGAGTCCACGAGCAGTACGTC.

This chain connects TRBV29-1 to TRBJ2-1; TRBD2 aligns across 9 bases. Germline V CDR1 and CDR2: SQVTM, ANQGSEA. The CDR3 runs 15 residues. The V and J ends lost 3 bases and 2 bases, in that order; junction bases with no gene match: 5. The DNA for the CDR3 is TGCAGCGTTGAGGGGCGGGGGGGCCCCTACAATGAGCAGTTCTTC. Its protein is CSVEGRGGPYNEQFF.

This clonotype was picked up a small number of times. The CDR3 region is CASSFHGGGANEQFF. As DNA, the CDR3 is TGTGCCAGCAGTTTTCACGGGGGGGGCGCGAATGAGCAGTTCTTC. J is TRBJ2-1 and V is TRBV28; 8 nucleotides align to TRBD2. Looked up from germline, CDR1 is MDHEN and CDR2 is SYDVKM. CDR3 length: 15 residues. V shed 3 bases, J shed 7 bases, and the junction held 8 bases outside the gene matches.

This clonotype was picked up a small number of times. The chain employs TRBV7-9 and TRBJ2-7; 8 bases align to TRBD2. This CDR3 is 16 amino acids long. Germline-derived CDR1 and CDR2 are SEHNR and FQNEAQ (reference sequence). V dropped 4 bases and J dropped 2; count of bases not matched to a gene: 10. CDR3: CASSSSSGEKTYEQYV. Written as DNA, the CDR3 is TGTGCCAGCAGCTCCAGTAGCGGGGAGAAGACCTACGAGCAGTACGTC.

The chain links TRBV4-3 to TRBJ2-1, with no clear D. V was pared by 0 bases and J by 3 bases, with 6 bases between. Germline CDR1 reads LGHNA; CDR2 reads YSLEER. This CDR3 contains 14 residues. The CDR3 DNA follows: TGCGCCAGCAGCCAAGACGGCAGCTACAATGAGCAGTTCTTC. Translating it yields CASSQDGSYNEQFF.

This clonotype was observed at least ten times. The CDR3 region has the DNA TGTGCCAGCAGGGGCACAGATACGCAGTATTTT. Residues: CASRGTDTQYF. The rearrangement links TRBV7-8 to TRBJ2-3, with D hard to call. The CDR3 totals 11 residues. Germline V gene lookup returns CDR1 SGHVS and CDR2 FQNEAQ. V was shortened by 6 bases and J by 1 base, with 2 bases between the two germline ends.

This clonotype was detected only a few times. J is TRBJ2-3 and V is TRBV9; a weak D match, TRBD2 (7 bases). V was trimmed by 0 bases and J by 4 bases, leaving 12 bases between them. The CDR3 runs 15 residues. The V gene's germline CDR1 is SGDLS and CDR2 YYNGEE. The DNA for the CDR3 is TGTGCCAGCAGCGTAGACGGGGGGCTTCCAGATACGCAGTATTTT. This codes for CASSVDGGLPDTQYF.

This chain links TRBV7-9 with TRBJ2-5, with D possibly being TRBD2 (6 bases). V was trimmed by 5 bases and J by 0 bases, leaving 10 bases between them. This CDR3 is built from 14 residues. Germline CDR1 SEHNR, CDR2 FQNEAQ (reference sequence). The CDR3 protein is CASSQDYDQETQYF. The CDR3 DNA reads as TGTGCCAGCAGCCAGGACTACGACCAAGAGACCCAGTACTTC.

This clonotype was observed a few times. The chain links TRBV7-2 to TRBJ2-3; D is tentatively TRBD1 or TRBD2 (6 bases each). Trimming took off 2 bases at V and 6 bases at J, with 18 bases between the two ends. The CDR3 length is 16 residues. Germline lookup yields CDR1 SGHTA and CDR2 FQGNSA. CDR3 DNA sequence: TGTGCCAGCAGCTTATTGCGGGACACTCTCTTCGATACGCAGTATTTT. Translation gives CASSLLRDTLFDTQYF.

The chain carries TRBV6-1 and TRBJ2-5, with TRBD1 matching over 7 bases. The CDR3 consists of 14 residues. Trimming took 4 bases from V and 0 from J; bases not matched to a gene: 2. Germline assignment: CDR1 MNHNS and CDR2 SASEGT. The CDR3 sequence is CASSADRDQETQYF. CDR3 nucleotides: TGTGCCAGCAGTGCTGACAGGGACCAAGAGACCCAGTACTTC.

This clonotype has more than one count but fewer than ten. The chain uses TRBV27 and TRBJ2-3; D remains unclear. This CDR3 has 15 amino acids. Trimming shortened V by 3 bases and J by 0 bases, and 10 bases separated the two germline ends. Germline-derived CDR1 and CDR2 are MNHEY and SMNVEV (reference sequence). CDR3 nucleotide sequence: TGTGCCAGCAGTTTTTACGGCGGCAGCACAGATACGCAGTATTTT. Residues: CASSFYGGSTDTQYF.

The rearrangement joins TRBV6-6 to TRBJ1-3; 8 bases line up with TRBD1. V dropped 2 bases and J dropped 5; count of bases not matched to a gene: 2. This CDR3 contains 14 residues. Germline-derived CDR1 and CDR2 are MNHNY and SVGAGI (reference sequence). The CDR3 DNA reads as TGTGCCAGCAGTTACGACAGGGGTAGAAACACCATATATTTT. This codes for CASSYDRGRNTIYF.

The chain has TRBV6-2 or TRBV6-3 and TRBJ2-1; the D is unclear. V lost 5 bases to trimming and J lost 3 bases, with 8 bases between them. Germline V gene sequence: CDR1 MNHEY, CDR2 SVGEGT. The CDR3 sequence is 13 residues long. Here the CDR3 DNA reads TGTGCCAGCAGTCTGTCGGGCTACAATGAGCAGTTCTTC. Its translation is CASSLSGYNEQFF.

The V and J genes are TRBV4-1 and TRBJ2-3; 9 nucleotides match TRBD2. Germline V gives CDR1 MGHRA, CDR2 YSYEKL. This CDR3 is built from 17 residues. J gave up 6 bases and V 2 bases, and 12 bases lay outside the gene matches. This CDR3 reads CASSQTAGTSISDTQYF. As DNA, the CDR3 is TGCGCCAGCAGCCAAACCGCCGGGACTAGCATTTCCGATACGCAGTATTTT.

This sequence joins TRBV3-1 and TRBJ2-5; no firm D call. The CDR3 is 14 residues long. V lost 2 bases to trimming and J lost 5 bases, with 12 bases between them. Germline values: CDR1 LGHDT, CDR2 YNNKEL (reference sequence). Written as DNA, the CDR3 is TGTGCCAGCAGCCAAAGCCTGGGGAAGGAGACCCAGTACTTC. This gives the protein CASSQSLGKETQYF.

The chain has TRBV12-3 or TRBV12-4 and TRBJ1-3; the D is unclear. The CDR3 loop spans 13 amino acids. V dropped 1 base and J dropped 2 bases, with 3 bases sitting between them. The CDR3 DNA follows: TGTGCCAGCAGTTTAGGTGCTGGAAACACCATATATTTT. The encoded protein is CASSLGAGNTIYF.

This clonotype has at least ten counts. CDR3 in DNA: TGTGCCAGCAGCCCCCTCGGAGGGTCTAACAATGAGCAGTTCTTC. Amino acids: CASSPLGGSNNEQFF. The chain has TRBV7-3 and TRBJ2-1; a possible D gene is TRBD2 (6 bases). Trimming shortened V by 5 bases and J by 5 bases, and 16 bases separated the two germline ends. CDR3 size: 15 residues. Germline V CDR1 and CDR2: SGHTA, FQGTGA.

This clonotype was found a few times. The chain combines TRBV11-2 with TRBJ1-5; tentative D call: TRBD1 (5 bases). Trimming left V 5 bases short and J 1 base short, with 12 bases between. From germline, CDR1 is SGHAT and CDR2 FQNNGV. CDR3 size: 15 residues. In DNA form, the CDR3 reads TGTGCCAGCAGCCAAGGGGCGGTAAGCAATCAGCCCCAGCATTTT. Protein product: CASSQGAVSNQPQHF.

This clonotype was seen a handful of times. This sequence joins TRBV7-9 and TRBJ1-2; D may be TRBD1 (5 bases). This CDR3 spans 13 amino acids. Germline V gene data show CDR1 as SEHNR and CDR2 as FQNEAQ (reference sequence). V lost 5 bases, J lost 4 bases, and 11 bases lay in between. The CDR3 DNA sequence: TGTGCCAGCAGCGGTGGGGCAGCCTATGGCTACACCTTC. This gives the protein CASSGGAAYGYTF.

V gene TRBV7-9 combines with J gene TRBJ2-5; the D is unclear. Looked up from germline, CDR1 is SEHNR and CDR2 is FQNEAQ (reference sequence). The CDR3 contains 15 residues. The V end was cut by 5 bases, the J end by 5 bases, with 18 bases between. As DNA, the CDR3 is TGTGCCAGCAGCCCCCCGGAATCGGGTCAGGAGACCCAGTACTTC. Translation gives CASSPPESGQETQYF.

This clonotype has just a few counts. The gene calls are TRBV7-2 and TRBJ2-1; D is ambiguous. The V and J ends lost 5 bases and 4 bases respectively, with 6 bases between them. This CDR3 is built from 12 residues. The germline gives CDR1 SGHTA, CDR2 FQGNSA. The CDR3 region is CASSLKYNEQFF. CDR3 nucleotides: TGTGCCAGCAGCCTCAAATACAATGAGCAGTTCTTC.

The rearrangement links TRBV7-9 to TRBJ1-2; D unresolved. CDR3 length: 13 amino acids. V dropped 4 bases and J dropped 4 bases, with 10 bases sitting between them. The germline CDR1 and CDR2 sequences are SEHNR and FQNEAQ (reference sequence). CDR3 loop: CASSSRAPYGYTF. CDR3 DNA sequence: TGTGCCAGCAGCTCAAGGGCCCCCTATGGCTACACCTTC.